This is a list of T cell receptor beta chains from one sample in a study of T-cell reconstitution after alpha-beta-depleted transplantation in children. TCRdb ran MiXCR on the PCR reads and lists one entry per CDR3 protein. The table lists about 290,000 distinct CDR3 sequences, over 9% of them singletons, with just under 7.5% in the top ten. The source was PBMCs, collected before TCRalphabeta/CD19-depleted stem cell transplant. These receptor sequences come from a boy younger than two with acute myeloid leukemia, due to receive a stem cell transplant. CDR3s include the opening cysteine and the closing phenylalanine or tryptophan. The D gene is left open where the match is weak.

j_call d_call v_call cdr3_aa
TRBJ2-2 . TRBV4-3 CASSQERGGRLTGELFF
TRBJ2-7 TRBD1 TRBV2 CASSKWDRLSYEQYF
TRBJ2-7 . TRBV7-9 CASSMDGAYEQYF
TRBJ2-2 TRBD1 TRBV9 CASSGPGGTGELFF
TRBJ2-1 TRBD1 TRBV20-1 CSAHGQGVLTRRYNEQFF
TRBJ2-7 TRBD2 TRBV12-3/TRBV12-4 CASRGLAGGPYSYEQYF
TRBJ1-1 TRBD1 TRBV10-3 CAISGNRDSTEAFF
TRBJ2-3 TRBD2 TRBV6-5 CASSFGRASGGFTDTQYF
TRBJ1-1 . TRBV5-1 CASSSGEDETEAFF
TRBJ2-7 . TRBV29-1 CSVEIAGALIQQYF
TRBJ2-7 . TRBV10-3 CAISGGFGSYEQYF
TRBJ2-5 TRBD1 TRBV28 CASSFWGQFQETQYF
TRBJ1-4 TRBD1 TRBV14 CASSQRGPNEKLFF
TRBJ2-2 TRBD1 TRBV15 CATSREPTGVGELFF
TRBJ2-7 . TRBV28 CASSPNLNYEQYF
TRBJ2-7 TRBD1 TRBV15 CATSRGAGGYEQYF
TRBJ2-1 . TRBV19 CASSTAPGPVPYNEQFF
TRBJ2-1 TRBD2 TRBV10-3 CAISGTRNNEQFF
TRBJ1-3 TRBD1 TRBV6-1 CASSFDRGRGNTIYF
TRBJ1-1 . TRBV9 CASSVGDNRLTEAFF
TRBJ1-6 . TRBV20-1 CSVLGYQSSYNSPLHF
TRBJ1-5 TRBD1 TRBV20-1 CSVEKPGGGPWAQHF
TRBJ2-1 . TRBV12-3/TRBV12-4 CAILGFPRYNEQFF
TRBJ1-1 . TRBV12-3/TRBV12-4 CASSFLVKNTEAFF
TRBJ2-2 . TRBV4-3 CASSQEGTTGELFF
TRBJ1-5 . TRBV20-1 CSARHGTKGNQPQHF
TRBJ2-1 . TRBV20-1 CSARGRSTTNEQFF
TRBJ1-5 . TRBV28 CASTLRGNQPQHF
TRBJ1-5 TRBD1 TRBV20-1 CSASRQGVRNQPQHF
TRBJ2-5 . TRBV7-2 CASSLGGGAGTQYF
TRBJ2-7 . TRBV5-1 CASSLSSGYLLEQYF
TRBJ2-1 . TRBV12-3/TRBV12-4 CASSSRVVGSYNEQFF
TRBJ1-1 TRBD1 TRBV5-1 CASSLVQGANTEAFF
TRBJ2-1 . TRBV15 CATSRGTPSYNEQFF
TRBJ1-4 . TRBV11-1 CASSFKGFGRATNEKLFF
TRBJ1-6 . TRBV5-1 CASSLGSNNSPLHF
TRBJ2-3 TRBD2 TRBV6-1 CASSLGLAATQYF
TRBJ2-6 . TRBV4-2 CASSQVGTFRFPGGANVLTF
TRBJ1-2 . TRBV29-1 CSATDPGSRGYTF
TRBJ2-5 . TRBV10-3 CAISESTTGVKTQYF
TRBJ1-5 TRBD1 TRBV10-3 CAISIQGLQPQHF
TRBJ1-2 . TRBV28 CASSLPGTLYGYTF
TRBJ1-4 . TRBV20-1 CSARTAWSEKLFF
TRBJ2-1 TRBD2 TRBV5-1 CASSIETSGHNEQFF
TRBJ1-1 . TRBV28 CASSLPAMNTEAFF
TRBJ2-1 . TRBV6-5 CASSYLWAGQYNEQFF